These 12 T cell receptor beta chains originate from one sample sequenced in a study of patients and donors after allogeneic stem cell transplantation. MiXCR, applied by TCRdb to the RT-PCR reads, yields one record per CDR3 protein. The data contain approximately 410,000 distinct CDR3 sequences, roughly 16% of them singletons. The sequencing sample was made of blood, either unsorted or a sorted T cell fraction (not recorded which). The receptor source for this set is a human donor who was either an allogeneic HSCT recipient or a stem cell or donor lymphocyte infusion donor (not recorded which). It is not recorded whose cells these are; they may come from a transplant donor.

This clonotype has only a few counts. This sequence joins TRBV4-1 and TRBJ2-1; unclear D gene. The CDR3 covers 15 residues. CDR1 and CDR2 from the germline V gene are MGHRA and YSYEKL. Deletions cut 0 bases from V and 9 bases from J, with 15 bases between. CDR3 sequence: CASSQDWVAPAEQFF. In DNA form, the CDR3 reads TGCGCCAGCAGCCAAGATTGGGTGGCACCGGCTGAGCAGTTCTTC.

This clonotype was observed many times. This CDR3 is CASSQEGTGDPYEQYF. In nucleotides, the CDR3 is TGTGCCAGCAGCCAAGAGGGGACAGGGGATCCCTACGAGCAGTACTTC. V gene TRBV4-2 combines with J gene TRBJ2-7; 10 bases line up with TRBD1. The CDR3 sequence is 16 residues long. The J segment lost 2 bases and the V segment lost 0 bases, leaving 4 bases of the junction unmatched. Germline CDR1 is LGHNA and CDR2 is YNFKEQ.

This clonotype was observed at least ten times. This chain connects TRBV29-1 to TRBJ2-5; D uncertain. The germline V gene has CDR1 SQVTM and CDR2 ANQGSEA. The germline V and J ends were trimmed by 6 bases and 5 bases, with 7 bases remaining between them. The CDR3 sequence is 10 residues long. This chain's CDR3 is CSVPAETQYF. In DNA form, the CDR3 reads TGCAGCGTCCCCGCCGAGACCCAGTACTTC. The full variable domain, in which reference TRBV29-1 and TRBJ2-5 provide the parts outside the CDR3, is SAVISQKPSRDICQRGTSLTIQCQVDSQVTMMFWYRQQPGQSLTLIATANQGSEATYESGFVIDKFPISRPNLTFSTLTVSNMSPEDSSIYLCSVPAETQYFGPGTRLLVL.

This chain uses TRBV5-1 with TRBJ2-1; D may correspond to TRBD1 or TRBD2 (5 bases each). CDR1 SGHRS and CDR2 YFSETQ come from the germline V gene. The CDR3 totals 16 residues. Deletions cut 3 bases from V and 6 bases from J, with 19 bases between. CDR3 sequence (DNA): TGCGCCAGCAGCTCGTCAGCGGTAAGGGGTGGCAATGAGCAGTTCTTC. Its protein is CASSSSAVRGGNEQFF. Full variable domain (missing parts from reference TRBV5-1 and TRBJ2-1): KAGVTQTPRYLIKTRGQQVTLSCSPISGHRSVSWYQQTPGQGLQFLFEYFSETQRNKGNFPGRFSGRQFSNSRSEMNVSTLELGDSALYLCASSSSAVRGGNEQFFGPGTRLTVL.

This clonotype has at least ten counts. The chain carries TRBV12-3 or TRBV12-4 and TRBJ2-3, with 7 bases identical to TRBD2. The CDR3 is made up of 15 amino acids. Losses at the gene ends were 7 bases for V and 1 base for J; bases not matched to a gene: 8. The CDR3 coding sequence is TGTGCCAGCACCATCGCGGGGGTAGGCACAGATACGCAGTATTTT. This gives the protein CASTIAGVGTDTQYF.

CDR3 nucleotides: TGTGCCACCAGTGCCCGACGGAACACCGGGGAGCTGTTTTTT. The encoded protein is CATSARRNTGELFF. This sequence joins TRBV24-1 and TRBJ2-2; D gene unclear. The CDR3 has 14 amino acids. Trimming took 5 bases from V and 1 from J, leaving 7 bases between them. Germline V gene sequence: CDR1 KGHDR, CDR2 SFDVKD.

This clonotype was observed a few times. The V and J genes are TRBV6-2 or TRBV6-3 and TRBJ2-1; 10 positions agree with TRBD2. With V trimmed by 7 bases and J by 4 bases, 4 bases remained unmatched. This CDR3 comprises 14 residues. CDR1 and CDR2 (germline): MNHEY, SVGEGT. CDR3 amino acids: CASKLAGPYNEQFF. The CDR3, as DNA: TGTGCCAGCAAACTAGCGGGGCCTTACAATGAGCAGTTCTTC.

The V gene is TRBV3-1, the J gene TRBJ2-2, with 10 bases identical to TRBD2. The CDR3 is made up of 17 amino acids. Germline V gene sequence: CDR1 LGHDT, CDR2 YNNKEL (reference sequence). The V segment lost 3 bases and the J segment 5 bases; nucleotides outside the gene matches: 9. This CDR3 is CASSHLSGGASTGELFF. The CDR3 region has the DNA TGTGCCAGCAGCCATCTGAGCGGGGGGGCCTCTACCGGGGAGCTGTTTTTT.

This sequence joins TRBV12-3 or TRBV12-4 and TRBJ1-5; the D gene is possibly TRBD1 (5 bases). V shed 7 bases and J shed 0 bases, with 10 bases lying between them. The CDR3 loop spans 14 amino acids. The CDR3 DNA reads TGTGCCAGCAACCAGGGCTATAGCAATCAGCCCCAGCATTTT. This translates into CASNQGYSNQPQHF.

The rearrangement joins TRBV20-1 to TRBJ2-7; 9 bases agree with TRBD1. There are 14 residues in the CDR3. With V trimmed by 2 bases and J by 5 bases, 7 bases remained unmatched. The germline V gene encodes CDR1 DFQATT and CDR2 SNEGSKA (reference sequence). This CDR3 is CSARHRDRDDEQYF. CDR3 DNA sequence: TGCAGTGCTAGACACCGGGACAGGGACGACGAGCAGTACTTC.

The chain employs TRBV7-8 and TRBJ2-7; D is perhaps TRBD1 (6 bases). From germline, CDR1 is SGHVS and CDR2 FQNEAQ. CDR3 size: 13 residues. V lost 5 bases and J 4 bases, leaving 12 bases between the germline ends. The DNA of the CDR3 is TGTGCCAGCAGCATTCGGACAGTGTACGAGCAGTACTTC. Its translation: CASSIRTVYEQYF.

Worth noting for this clonotype: Since a much larger clone is just one base distant, this may be a read error. The V gene is TRBV29-1, the J gene TRBJ2-1; D uncertain. The CDR3 covers 12 residues. The V gene's germline CDR1 is SQVTM and CDR2 ANQGSEA. The CDR3 DNA reads as TGCAGCGCCGACCCCTATGGTAATGTGCAGTTCTTC. Its protein product is CSADPYGNVQFF.